This TCR beta chain was sequenced in a study of blood T cell repertoires in COVID-19. Whole-study context: There were acute and convalescent COVID-19 samples, and they came from the United States, Italy and Spain. Sources were T cells, B-cell-depleted T cells, or PBMCs; the material itself was cDNA or gDNA.

Using immunoSEQ multiplex PCR, the repertoire was profiled, and TCRdb retains in-frame clones only, with some absent. The sample yields about 110,000 clones, approximately 80% seen once. Trimming removed 5 bases at V and 4 bases at J, with 11 bases between. The CDR3 totals 13 residues. CDR1 SGHTA and CDR2 FQGNSA come from the germline V gene. This clone turned up a few times. The chain employs TRBV7-2 and TRBJ1-2, with a weak D call TRBD1 (5 bases). The material sequenced was peripheral blood. This clonotype was sampled from a woman aged 45 to 65 with acute or convalescent COVID-19. Here the CDR3 DNA reads TGTGCCAGCAGCCCCGACAGCTCCTATGGCTACACCTTC. This encodes CASSPDSSYGYTF.